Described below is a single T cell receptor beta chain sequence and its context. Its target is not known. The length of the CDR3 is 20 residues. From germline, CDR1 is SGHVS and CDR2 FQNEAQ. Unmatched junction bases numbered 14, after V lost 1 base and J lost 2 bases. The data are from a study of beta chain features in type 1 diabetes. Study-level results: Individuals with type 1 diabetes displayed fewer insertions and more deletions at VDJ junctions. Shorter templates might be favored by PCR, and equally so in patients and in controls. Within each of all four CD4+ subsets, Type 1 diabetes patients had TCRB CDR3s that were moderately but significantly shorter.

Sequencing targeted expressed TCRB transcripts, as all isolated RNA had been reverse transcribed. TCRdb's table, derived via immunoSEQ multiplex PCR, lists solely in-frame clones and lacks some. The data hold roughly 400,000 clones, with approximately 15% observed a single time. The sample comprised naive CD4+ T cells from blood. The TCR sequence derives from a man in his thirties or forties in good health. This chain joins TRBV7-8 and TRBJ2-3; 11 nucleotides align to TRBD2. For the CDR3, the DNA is TGTGCCAGCAGCTTAGGGTCCCTACTAGCGGGAGTGTTGCACACAGATACGCAGTATTTT. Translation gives CASSLGSLLAGVLHTDTQYF. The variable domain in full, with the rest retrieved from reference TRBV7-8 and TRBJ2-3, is GAGVSQSPRYKVAKRGQDVALRCDPISGHVSLFWYQQALGQGPEFLTYFQNEAQLDKSGLPSDRFFAERPEGSVSTLKIQRTQQEDSAVYLCASSLGSLLAGVLHTDTQYFGPGTRLTVL.